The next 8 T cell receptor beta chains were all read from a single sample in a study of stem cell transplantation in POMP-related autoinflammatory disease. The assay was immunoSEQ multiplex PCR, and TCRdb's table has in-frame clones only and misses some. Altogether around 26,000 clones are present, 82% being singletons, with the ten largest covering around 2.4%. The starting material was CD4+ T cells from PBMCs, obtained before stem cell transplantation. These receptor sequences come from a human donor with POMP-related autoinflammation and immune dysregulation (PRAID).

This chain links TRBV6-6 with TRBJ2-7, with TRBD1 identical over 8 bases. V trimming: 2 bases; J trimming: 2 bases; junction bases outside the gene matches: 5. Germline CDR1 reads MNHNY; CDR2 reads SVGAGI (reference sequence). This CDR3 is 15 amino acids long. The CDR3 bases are TGTGCCAGCAGTTACGAAGGACAGGGAACCTACGAGCAGTACTTC. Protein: CASSYEGQGTYEQYF.

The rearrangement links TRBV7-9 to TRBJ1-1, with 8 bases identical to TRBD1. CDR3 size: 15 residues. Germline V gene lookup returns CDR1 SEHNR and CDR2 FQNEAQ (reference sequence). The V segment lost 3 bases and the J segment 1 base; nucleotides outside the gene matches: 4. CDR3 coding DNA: TGTGCCAGCAGCTTGGAGGGGACAGGGAACACTGAAGCTTTCTTT. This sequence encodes CASSLEGTGNTEAFF.

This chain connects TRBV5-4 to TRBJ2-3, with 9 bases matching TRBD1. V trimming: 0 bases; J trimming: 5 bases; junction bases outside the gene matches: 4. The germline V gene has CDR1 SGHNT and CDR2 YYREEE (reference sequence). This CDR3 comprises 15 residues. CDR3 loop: CASSLDGGQGDTQYF. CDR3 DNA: TGTGCCAGCAGCTTGGACGGGGGACAGGGAGATACGCAGTATTTT.

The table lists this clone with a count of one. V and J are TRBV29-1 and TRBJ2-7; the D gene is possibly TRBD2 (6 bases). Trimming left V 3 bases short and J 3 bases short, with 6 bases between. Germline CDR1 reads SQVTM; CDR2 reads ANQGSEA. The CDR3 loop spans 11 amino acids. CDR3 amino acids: CSVERDYEQYF. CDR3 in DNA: TGCAGCGTTGAGCGGGACTACGAGCAGTACTTC.

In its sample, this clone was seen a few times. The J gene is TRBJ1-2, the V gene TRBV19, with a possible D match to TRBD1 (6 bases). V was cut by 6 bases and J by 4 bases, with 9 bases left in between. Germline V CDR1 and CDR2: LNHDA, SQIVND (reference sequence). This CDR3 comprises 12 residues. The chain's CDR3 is CASRDSLYGYTF. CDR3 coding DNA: TGTGCCAGTAGGGACAGCCTCTATGGCTACACCTTC.

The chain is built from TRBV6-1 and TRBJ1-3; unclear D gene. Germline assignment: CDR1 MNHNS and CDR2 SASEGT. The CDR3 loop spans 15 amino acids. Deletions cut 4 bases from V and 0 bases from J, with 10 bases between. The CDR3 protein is CASSGHLPSGNTIYF. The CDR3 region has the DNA TGTGCCAGCAGTGGACACCTACCCTCTGGAAACACCATATATTTT.

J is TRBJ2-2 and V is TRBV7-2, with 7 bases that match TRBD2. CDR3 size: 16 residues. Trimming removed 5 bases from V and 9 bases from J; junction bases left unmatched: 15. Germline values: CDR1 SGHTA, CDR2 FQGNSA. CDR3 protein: CASSAGLVERGWELFF. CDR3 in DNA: TGTGCCAGCAGCGCTGGACTAGTAGAGAGAGGGTGGGAGCTGTTTTTT.

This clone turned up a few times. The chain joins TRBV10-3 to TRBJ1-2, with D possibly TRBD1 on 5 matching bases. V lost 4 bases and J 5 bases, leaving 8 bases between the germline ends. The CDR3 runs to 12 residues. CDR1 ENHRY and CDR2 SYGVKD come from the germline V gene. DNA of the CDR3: TGTGCCATCAGTGTTTCAGGGTATGGCTACACCTTC. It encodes CAISVSGYGYTF.